A selection of T cell receptor beta chains follows, all from one sample in a study of blood T cells in healthy people across ages. Each CDR3 protein gets one entry after TCRdb re-called the 5' RACE reads with MiXCR. Among 550,000 to 800,000 distinct CDR3 sequences listed, around 20% were seen once. Sequenced material: blood. The source is an older man in good health. Each CDR3 is given with its conserved first and last residue. Fields, in order: clone size, D gene, V gene, J gene, CDR3 DNA, CDR3 protein. D genes are given only for firm matches. Size tells how often a clone was seen (once, few, many) or the class of an expanded clone, and some rows leave it out.

clone_size: .
d_call: .
v_call: TRBV25-1
j_call: TRBJ2-5
cdr3_nt: TGTGCCAGCAGCCCCCTACAGATCCAAGAGACCCAGTACTTC
cdr3_aa: CASSPLQIQETQYF

clone_size: .
d_call: TRBD2
v_call: TRBV29-1
j_call: TRBJ2-2
cdr3_nt: TGCAGCGTCGGAGAGACTAGCCCCGGGGAGCTGTTTTTT
cdr3_aa: CSVGETSPGELFF

clone_size: .
d_call: .
v_call: TRBV28
j_call: TRBJ2-5
cdr3_nt: TGTGCCAGCAGCCAGCCCCCAGAGACCCAGTACTTC
cdr3_aa: CASSQPPETQYF

clone_size: .
d_call: .
v_call: TRBV2
j_call: TRBJ2-7
cdr3_nt: TGTGCCAGTAGTATGGTGGGGACCTCCTACGAGCAGTACTTC
cdr3_aa: CASSMVGTSYEQYF

clone_size: .
d_call: TRBD2
v_call: TRBV28
j_call: TRBJ2-7
cdr3_nt: TGTGCCAGCAGGTTCCCAGGCGGGAGCCCTAGCTACGAGCAGTACTTC
cdr3_aa: CASRFPGGSPSYEQYF

clone_size: few
d_call: .
v_call: TRBV11-2
j_call: TRBJ1-2
cdr3_nt: TGTGCCAGCAGCTTAGACCAGGCCGGGGGCTACACCTTC
cdr3_aa: CASSLDQAGGYTF

clone_size: few
d_call: .
v_call: TRBV20-1
j_call: TRBJ2-1
cdr3_nt: TGCAGTGCTAGGGAGGACAGATACAATGAGCAGTTCTTC
cdr3_aa: CSAREDRYNEQFF

clone_size: .
d_call: TRBD2
v_call: TRBV20-1
j_call: TRBJ2-5
cdr3_nt: TGCAGTGCTAGAGATCTTTTAAGCGGGGTAAAGACCCAGTACTTC
cdr3_aa: CSARDLLSGVKTQYF

clone_size: .
d_call: TRBD2
v_call: TRBV15
j_call: TRBJ2-1
cdr3_nt: TGTGCCACATCACCAGAGGGACTAGCGGGATACAATGAGCAGTTCTTC
cdr3_aa: CATSPEGLAGYNEQFF

clone_size: .
d_call: .
v_call: TRBV24-1
j_call: TRBJ1-1
cdr3_nt: TGTGCCACCAGTGATGGTACAGGGAGAGGTGAAGCTTTCTTT
cdr3_aa: CATSDGTGRGEAFF

clone_size: few
d_call: .
v_call: TRBV29-1
j_call: TRBJ2-3
cdr3_nt: TGCAGCGTCGCGACAGTTGATACGCAGTATTTT
cdr3_aa: CSVATVDTQYF

clone_size: few
d_call: TRBD1
v_call: TRBV3-1
j_call: TRBJ1-1
cdr3_nt: TGTGCCAGCAGCCAACGGACAGGTAGGACTGAAGCTTTCTTT
cdr3_aa: CASSQRTGRTEAFF

clone_size: .
d_call: .
v_call: TRBV29-1
j_call: TRBJ2-5
cdr3_nt: TGCAGCGCCGGTCATTTTCAAGAGACCCAGTACTTC
cdr3_aa: CSAGHFQETQYF

clone_size: .
d_call: .
v_call: TRBV29-1
j_call: TRBJ2-5
cdr3_nt: TGCAGCGTTGGTCTACCCTGGAAAGAGACCCAGTACTTC
cdr3_aa: CSVGLPWKETQYF

clone_size: many
d_call: .
v_call: TRBV29-1
j_call: TRBJ1-1
cdr3_nt: TGCAGCGTTGACGGGGGAATGAACACTGAAGCTTTCTTT
cdr3_aa: CSVDGGMNTEAFF

clone_size: many
d_call: .
v_call: TRBV6-5
j_call: TRBJ1-5
cdr3_nt: TGTGCCAGCAGCCGCGGACAGACTAGCAATCAGCCCCAGCATTTT
cdr3_aa: CASSRGQTSNQPQHF

clone_size: few
d_call: .
v_call: TRBV20-1
j_call: TRBJ2-7
cdr3_nt: TGCAGTGCTAGAGATCGGGGGCTCGACGAGCAGTACTTC
cdr3_aa: CSARDRGLDEQYF

clone_size: few
d_call: .
v_call: TRBV24-1
j_call: TRBJ2-1
cdr3_nt: TGTGCCACCAGTGATTCCCGCTCCTACAATGAGCAGTTCTTC
cdr3_aa: CATSDSRSYNEQFF

clone_size: few
d_call: TRBD2
v_call: TRBV6-5
j_call: TRBJ2-7
cdr3_nt: TGTGCCAGCAGTAAGACTAGCGGGCCTGTCTACGAGCAGTACTTC
cdr3_aa: CASSKTSGPVYEQYF

clone_size: .
d_call: .
v_call: TRBV7-9
j_call: TRBJ2-1
cdr3_nt: TGTGCCAGCAGCTTACGGGGATTTGAAGACAATCAGCAGTTCTTC
cdr3_aa: CASSLRGFEDNQQFF

clone_size: .
d_call: TRBD2
v_call: TRBV10-3
j_call: TRBJ2-5
cdr3_nt: TGTGCCATCAGTGATTTAGCGGGACCGAAAGAGACCCAGTACTTC
cdr3_aa: CAISDLAGPKETQYF

clone_size: .
d_call: TRBD2
v_call: TRBV6-5
j_call: TRBJ2-5
cdr3_nt: TGTGCCAGCAGTTACGTGCTAGCGGGAGTAGGTCCAGAGACCCAGTACTTC
cdr3_aa: CASSYVLAGVGPETQYF

clone_size: few
d_call: TRBD2
v_call: TRBV4-3
j_call: TRBJ2-1
cdr3_nt: TGCGCCAGCAGCCAAGATTCGGGACTATCCTACAATGAGCAGTTCTTC
cdr3_aa: CASSQDSGLSYNEQFF

clone_size: many
d_call: TRBD1
v_call: TRBV3-1
j_call: TRBJ1-2
cdr3_nt: TGTGCCAGCAGCCAAGGGACAGGGGGCGTTGGCTACACCTTC
cdr3_aa: CASSQGTGGVGYTF

clone_size: few
d_call: TRBD1
v_call: TRBV7-9
j_call: TRBJ2-7
cdr3_nt: TGTGCCGGCAGCTTAGTAGGGGGCAGCTCCTACGAGCAGTACTTC
cdr3_aa: CAGSLVGGSSYEQYF

clone_size: few
d_call: .
v_call: TRBV9
j_call: TRBJ2-2
cdr3_nt: TGTGCCAGCAGCGTAGGGGGACGGTCGAACACCGGGGAGCTGTTTTTT
cdr3_aa: CASSVGGRSNTGELFF

clone_size: .
d_call: TRBD2
v_call: TRBV7-2
j_call: TRBJ2-7
cdr3_nt: TGTGCCAGCAGTCTAGCCGCTAGCGGGGGGATTTTGCGCGAGCAGTACTTC
cdr3_aa: CASSLAASGGILREQYF

clone_size: .
d_call: TRBD1
v_call: TRBV4-1
j_call: TRBJ2-5
cdr3_nt: TGCGCCAGCAGCCAAGTCCCAGGGGGATCGGAGACCCAGTACTTC
cdr3_aa: CASSQVPGGSETQYF

clone_size: .
d_call: TRBD2
v_call: TRBV7-2
j_call: TRBJ2-7
cdr3_nt: TGTGCCAGCAGCCCCGACCCTAGCGGGAGGGCCTACGAGCAGTACTTC
cdr3_aa: CASSPDPSGRAYEQYF

clone_size: .
d_call: .
v_call: TRBV5-1
j_call: TRBJ2-2
cdr3_nt: TGCGCCAGCACCCTAGGTCTGGAGAACACCGGGGAGCTGTTTTTT
cdr3_aa: CASTLGLENTGELFF

clone_size: .
d_call: TRBD1
v_call: TRBV9
j_call: TRBJ1-2
cdr3_nt: TGTGCCAGCAGCTCCCAATCGCAGGGGGCTGGCTATGGCTACACCTTC
cdr3_aa: CASSSQSQGAGYGYTF

clone_size: few
d_call: .
v_call: TRBV5-1
j_call: TRBJ1-2
cdr3_nt: TGCGCCAGCAGCACCGACTCAGTAGGTGGCTACACCTTC
cdr3_aa: CASSTDSVGGYTF

clone_size: .
d_call: .
v_call: TRBV20-1
j_call: TRBJ2-7
cdr3_nt: TGCAGTGCTAGCGCGGACGGTCCTACCTACGAGCAGTACTTC
cdr3_aa: CSASADGPTYEQYF

clone_size: few
d_call: .
v_call: TRBV20-1
j_call: TRBJ2-5
cdr3_nt: TGCAGTGCTAGTGGGGTTTCCGGGACTGAAGAGACCCAGTACTTC
cdr3_aa: CSASGVSGTEETQYF

clone_size: few
d_call: TRBD1
v_call: TRBV10-3
j_call: TRBJ2-6
cdr3_nt: TGTGCCATCAGGACAGGGTCAGGGGCCAACGTCCTGACTTTC
cdr3_aa: CAIRTGSGANVLTF

clone_size: .
d_call: TRBD2
v_call: TRBV3-1
j_call: TRBJ2-1
cdr3_nt: TGTGCCAGCAGCCAAGGTCCTAGCGGGATACACAATGAGCAGTTCTTC
cdr3_aa: CASSQGPSGIHNEQFF

clone_size: few
d_call: .
v_call: TRBV20-1
j_call: TRBJ1-2
cdr3_nt: TGCAGTGCTACACGGACACCTAACTATGGCTACACCTTC
cdr3_aa: CSATRTPNYGYTF

clone_size: .
d_call: .
v_call: TRBV29-1
j_call: TRBJ2-5
cdr3_nt: TGCAGCGCTTCCCACCGGGGCCAAGAGACCCAGTACTTC
cdr3_aa: CSASHRGQETQYF

clone_size: .
d_call: .
v_call: TRBV2
j_call: TRBJ2-3
cdr3_nt: TGTGCCAGCAGGCCCCACCTTTGGGAGAGGAGCACAGATACGCAGTATTTT
cdr3_aa: CASRPHLWERSTDTQYF

clone_size: few
d_call: TRBD1
v_call: TRBV20-1
j_call: TRBJ1-2
cdr3_nt: TGCAGTGCTAGAGAAGACAGGGGGGCTTATGGCTACACCTTC
cdr3_aa: CSAREDRGAYGYTF